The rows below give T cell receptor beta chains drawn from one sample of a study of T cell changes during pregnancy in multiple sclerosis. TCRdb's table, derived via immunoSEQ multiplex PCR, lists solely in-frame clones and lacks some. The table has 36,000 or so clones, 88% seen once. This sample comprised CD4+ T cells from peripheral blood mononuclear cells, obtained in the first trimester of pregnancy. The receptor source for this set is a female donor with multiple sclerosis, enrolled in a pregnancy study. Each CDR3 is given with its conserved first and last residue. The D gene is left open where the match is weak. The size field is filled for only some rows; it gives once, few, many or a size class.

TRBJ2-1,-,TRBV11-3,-,CASSFGTPDNEQFF,TGTGCCAGCAGCTTTGGGACACCCGACAATGAGCAGTTCTTC
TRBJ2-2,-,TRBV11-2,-,CASSLVGTSNTGELFF,TGTGCCAGCAGCTTAGTGGGGACTTCGAACACCGGGGAGCTGTTTTTT
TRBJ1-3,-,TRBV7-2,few,CASSLGTVGNTIYF,TGTGCCAGCAGCTTAGGGACAGTAGGAAACACCATATATTTT
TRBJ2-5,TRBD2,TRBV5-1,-,CASRLLAGIERPETQYF,TGCGCCAGCAGGCTACTAGCGGGGATTGAGAGGCCAGAGACCCAGTACTTC
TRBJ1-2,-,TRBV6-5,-,CASSYRGGPFNYGYTF,TGTGCCAGCAGCTACCGAGGAGGCCCGTTCAACTATGGCTACACCTTC
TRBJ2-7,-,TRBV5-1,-,CASSLFGGLDEQYF,TGCGCCAGCAGCTTGTTTGGCGGCTTGGACGAGCAGTACTTC
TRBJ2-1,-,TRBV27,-,CAIPRDWEVNEQFF,TGTGCCATCCCCCGGGACTGGGAAGTCAATGAGCAGTTCTTC
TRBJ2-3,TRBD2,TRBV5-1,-,CASSFGGGGDTQYF,TGCGCCAGCAGCTTCGGCGGGGGAGGGGATACGCAGTATTTT
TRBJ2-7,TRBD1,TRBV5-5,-,CASSLSSQGNPEYF,TGTGCCAGCAGCTTGTCATCACAGGGGAACCCCGAGTACTTC
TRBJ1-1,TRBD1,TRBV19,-,CASSSSGTGDTEAFF,TGTGCCAGTAGTTCCTCCGGGACAGGGGACACTGAAGCTTTCTTT
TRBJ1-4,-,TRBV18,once,CASSESGREGEKLFF,TGTGCCAGCTCAGAAAGTGGCAGGGAAGGGGAAAAACTGTTTTTT
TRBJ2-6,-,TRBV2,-,CASSTGSSGANVLTF,TGTGCCAGCAGCACAGGGAGCTCTGGGGCCAACGTCCTGACTTTC
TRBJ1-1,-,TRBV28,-,CASSSPGGTEAFF,TGTGCCAGCAGTTCCCCAGGTGGGACTGAAGCTTTCTTT
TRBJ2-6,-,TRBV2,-,CASSGRGSGANVLTF,TGTGCCAGCAGCGGAAGGGGGTCTGGGGCCAACGTCCTGACTTTC
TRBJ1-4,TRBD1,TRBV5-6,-,CASSLEATGFNEKLFF,TGTGCCAGCAGCTTGGAAGCGACAGGGTTTAATGAAAAACTGTTTTTT
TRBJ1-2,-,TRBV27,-,CASSTTSGLGYGYTF,TGTGCCAGCAGTACGACGTCAGGATTGGGCTATGGCTACACCTTC
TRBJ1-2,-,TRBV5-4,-,CASSAGGGGGYTF,TGTGCCAGCAGCGCTGGGGGCGGGGGGGGCTACACCTTC
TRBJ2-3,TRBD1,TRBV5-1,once,CASSPGGTALTDTQYF,TGCGCCAGCAGCCCTGGTGGGACAGCACTCACAGATACGCAGTATTTT
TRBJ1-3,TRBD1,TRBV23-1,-,CASSSNRGTGEGNTIYF,TGCGCCAGCAGTTCAAACCGCGGGACAGGGGAGGGAAACACCATATATTTT
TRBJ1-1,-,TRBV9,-,CASSVGAGKTEAFF,TGTGCCAGCAGCGTGGGGGCAGGGAAAACTGAAGCTTTCTTT
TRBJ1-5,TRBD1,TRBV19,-,CASRDREVQPQHF,TGTGCCAGTAGGGACAGGGAGGTTCAGCCCCAGCATTTT
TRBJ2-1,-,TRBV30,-,CAWSVSPNEQFF,TGTGCCTGGAGTGTTTCCCCAAATGAGCAGTTCTTC
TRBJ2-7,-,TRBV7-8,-,CASSSAGLGEQYF,TGTGCCAGCAGCTCTGCGGGTTTGGGCGAGCAGTACTTC
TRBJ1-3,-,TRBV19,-,CASNGRGIGNTIYF,TGTGCCAGTAACGGCAGAGGAATAGGAAACACCATATATTTT
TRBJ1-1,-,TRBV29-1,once,CSVDPHGGRTEAFF,TGCAGCGTTGACCCTCACGGGGGGAGGACTGAAGCTTTCTTT
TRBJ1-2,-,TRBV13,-,CASSPTVTNYGYTF,TGTGCCAGCAGCCCCACAGTTACTAACTATGGCTACACCTTC
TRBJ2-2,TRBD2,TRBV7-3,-,CASSRTSGYTGELFF,TGTGCCAGCAGCAGGACTAGCGGTTACACCGGGGAGCTGTTTTTT
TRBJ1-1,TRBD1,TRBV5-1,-,CASSSGDRMNTEAFF,TGCGCCAGCAGCTCGGGGGACAGGATGAACACTGAAGCTTTCTTT
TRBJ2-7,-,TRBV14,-,CASSQYSYYEQYF,TGTGCCAGCAGCCAATATTCCTACTACGAGCAGTACTTC
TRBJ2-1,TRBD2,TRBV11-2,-,CASSNGGEGPYNEQFF,TGTGCCAGCAGCAACGGGGGGGAGGGCCCCTACAATGAGCAGTTCTTC
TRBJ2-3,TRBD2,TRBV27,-,CASSLLSSGRAGDTQYF,TGTGCCAGCAGTTTATTATCTAGCGGGAGGGCTGGAGATACGCAGTATTTT
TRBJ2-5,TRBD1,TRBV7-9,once,CASGTTGAKETQYF,TGTGCCAGCGGAACGACAGGGGCGAAAGAGACCCAGTACTTC
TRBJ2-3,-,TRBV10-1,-,CASRGGDTQYF,TGCGCCAGCAGGGGGGGTGATACGCAGTATTTT
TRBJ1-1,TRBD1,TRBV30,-,CAWSRTTGGRNTEAFF,TGTGCCTGGAGTCGGACTACAGGGGGTCGGAACACTGAAGCTTTCTTT
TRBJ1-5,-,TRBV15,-,CATSRRDSNQPQHF,TGTGCCACCAGCAGGCGGGATAGCAATCAGCCCCAGCATTTT
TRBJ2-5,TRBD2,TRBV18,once,CASSPRGSGRQETQYF,TGTGCCAGCTCACCTCGGGGAAGCGGGAGACAAGAGACCCAGTACTTC
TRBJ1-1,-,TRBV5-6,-,CASSLSGVGDYMNTEAFF,TGTGCCAGCAGCTTATCGGGGGTAGGGGATTACATGAACACTGAAGCTTTCTTT
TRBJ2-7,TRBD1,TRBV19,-,CASSAPDRVPYEQYF,TGTGCCAGTAGCGCCCCGGACAGGGTTCCCTACGAGCAGTACTTC
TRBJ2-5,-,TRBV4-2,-,CASSHGREVGETQYF,TGTGCCAGCAGCCATGGAAGGGAGGTGGGAGAGACCCAGTACTTC